Below are 26 T cell receptor beta chains sequenced from a single sample in a study of blood T cell repertoires in COVID-19. The repertoire was sequenced with immunoSEQ multiplex PCR; TCRdb's copy has only in-frame clones and lacks some. Of 150,000 to 200,000 clones in the sample, about four fifths are singletons; the top ten hold around 12%. The material sequenced was peripheral blood. Receptor source: a woman of 80 years or more with COVID-19, enrolled during active disease.

The chain links TRBV19 to TRBJ2-7; no firm D call. Trimming left V 6 bases short and J 7 bases short, with 10 bases between. CDR1 is LNHDA, CDR2 SQIVND, per germline (reference sequence). The CDR3 covers 11 residues. This CDR3 reads CASRREFEQYF. The CDR3 bases are TGTGCCAGTAGACGAGAATTTGAGCAGTACTTC.

V is TRBV5-4 and J is TRBJ2-1; D is possibly TRBD1 (6 bases). The CDR3 is 15 amino acids. Germline values: CDR1 SGHNT, CDR2 YYREEE (reference sequence). The ends were cut back, 4 bases at V and 4 bases at J, with 15 bases in the middle. The CDR3 sequence is CASSPSKGDYNEQFF. The DNA for the CDR3 is TGTGCCAGCAGCCCCTCTAAGGGGGATTACAATGAGCAGTTCTTC.

The gene calls are TRBV20-1 and TRBJ1-5; TRBD1 matches 8 bases. From germline, CDR1 is DFQATT and CDR2 SNEGSKA (reference sequence). CDR3 length: 13 residues. Trimming cost V 3 bases and J 7 bases; bases outside gene matches: 5. The CDR3 loop reads CSASGQGRQPQHF. The CDR3, as DNA: TGCAGTGCTAGTGGACAGGGTCGGCAGCCCCAGCATTTT.

Concerning this clone: One end of the junction fails to match germline, which may point to a read error. This chain uses TRBV7-2 with TRBJ1-1, with 9 bases fitting TRBD1. CDR3 length equals 14 residues. CDR1 is SGHTA, CDR2 FQGNSA, per germline. CDR3 sequence: CASSSGTGNAEAFF. CDR3 DNA: TGTGCCAGCAGCTCTGGGACAGGGAACGCTGAAGCTTTCTTT.

The chain combines TRBV6-5 with TRBJ2-7; D perhaps matches TRBD2 (6 bases). Germline V gives CDR1 MNHEY, CDR2 SVGAGI. Trimming left V 10 bases short and J 7 bases short, with 17 bases between. This CDR3 contains 12 residues. CDR3 region: CATSWGGHEQYF. The CDR3 region has the DNA TGTGCCACCTCCTGGGGAGGACATGAGCAGTACTTC.

This clone was counted between two and nine times. The rearrangement links TRBV9 to TRBJ1-2; TRBD1 matches at 7 bases. Germline-derived CDR1 and CDR2 are SGDLS and YYNGEE. V was clipped by 0 bases and J by 8 bases; unmatched bases: 7. CDR3 length equals 14 residues. CDR3 region: CASSVEYRGGGYTF. In nucleotides, the CDR3 is TGTGCCAGCAGCGTAGAATACAGGGGCGGCGGCTACACCTTC.

This chain links TRBV28 with TRBJ1-2, with 9 bases that match TRBD1. CDR1 is MDHEN, CDR2 SYDVKM, per germline. CDR3 length: 14 amino acids. V lost 6 bases and J lost 4; bases outside the gene matches: 6. CDR3 amino acids: CASRLQGQGYGYTF. The CDR3 nucleotides are TGTGCCAGCAGGTTACAGGGACAGGGCTATGGCTACACCTTC.

The chain links TRBV21-1 to TRBJ2-3; the DNA was not used to check the table's D call, TRBD2. TRBV21-1 is termed a pseudogene. This CDR3 has 19 amino acids. The CDR3 DNA reads TGTGCCAGCAGCAGCGGACTAGCGGGAGCTTTGTGTAGCACAGATACGCAGTATTTT. Protein product: CASSSGLAGALCSTDTQYF.

The chain is built from TRBV3-1 (or the pseudogene TRBV3-2) and TRBJ2-3, with 9 nucleotides matching TRBD2. Germline V gene lookup returns CDR1 LGHDT and CDR2 YNNKEL (reference sequence). The length of the CDR3 is 16 residues. The V and J ends lost 5 bases and 1 base, in that order; junction bases with no gene match: 7. The CDR3 DNA reads TGTGCCAGCAGCGTTCGGCGACTAGCGGGCACAGATACGCAGTATTTT. It codes for CASSVRRLAGTDTQYF.

The chain combines TRBV9 with TRBJ2-3; the match to TRBD2 covers 11 bases. Unmatched junction bases numbered 9, after V lost 6 bases and J lost 6 bases. The CDR3 spans 15 residues. Germline lookup yields CDR1 SGDLS and CDR2 YYNGEE. Here the CDR3 reads CASKSSGGPLDTQYF. The CDR3 DNA reads TGTGCCAGCAAATCTAGCGGGGGGCCTTTGGATACGCAGTATTTT. The variable domain in full, with the rest retrieved from reference TRBV9 and TRBJ2-3, is DSGVTQTPKHLITATGQRVTLRCSPRSGDLSVYWYQQSLDQGLQFLIQYYNGEERAKGNILERFSAQQFPDLHSELNLSSLELGDSALYFCASKSSGGPLDTQYFGPGTRLTVL.

The V call is TRBV2, the J call TRBJ2-7; 12 bases align to TRBD2. Germline values: CDR1 SNHLY, CDR2 FYNNEI. Trimming cost V 5 bases and J 6 bases; bases outside gene matches: 11. The CDR3 is 16 amino acids. CDR3 in amino acids: CASSQMTSGSSSEQYF. CDR3 nucleotides: TGTGCCAGCAGTCAAATGACTAGCGGGAGCTCTAGCGAGCAGTACTTC.

The rearrangement joins TRBV6-4 to TRBJ2-3, with D possibly being TRBD2 (7 bases). This CDR3 is 13 amino acids long. The V end was cut by 2 bases, the J end by 6 bases, with 9 bases between. CDR1 MRHNA and CDR2 SNTAGT come from the germline V gene. CDR3 sequence reads: CASSDEGGDTQYF. CDR3 DNA: TGTGCCAGCAGTGACGAGGGGGGGGATACGCAGTATTTT.

The chain has TRBV2 and TRBJ1-4; 7 bases align to TRBD1. Germline-derived CDR1 and CDR2 are SNHLY and FYNNEI. V trimming: 7 bases; J trimming: 5 bases; junction bases outside the gene matches: 7. There are 14 residues in the CDR3. The CDR3 sequence: CASKGRQGNEKLFF. CDR3 nucleotide sequence: TGTGCCAGCAAGGGTAGACAGGGCAATGAAAAACTGTTTTTT.

The chain has TRBV4-1 and TRBJ1-5; D is ambiguous. The length of the CDR3 is 13 residues. Germline V gene data show CDR1 as MGHRA and CDR2 as YSYEKL. V was cut by 0 bases and J by 5 bases, with 5 bases left in between. The DNA for the CDR3 is TGCGCCAGCAGCCAAGATCGAGATCAGCCCCAGCATTTT. Translating gives CASSQDRDQPQHF.

This clone was counted only a few times. V is TRBV7-8 and J is TRBJ2-7, with D perhaps TRBD1 (6 bases). This CDR3 has 12 residues. The V gene lost 5 bases and the J gene lost 2 bases, with 7 bases spanning the gap. From germline, CDR1 is SGHVS and CDR2 FQNEAQ. The CDR3 reads CASSQGTYEQYF. The CDR3, as DNA: TGTGCCAGCAGCCAGGGGACCTACGAGCAGTACTTC.

This chain links TRBV14 with TRBJ2-5; 9 bases are a match to TRBD2. Per the germline V gene, CDR1 is SGHDN and CDR2 is FVKESK. The CDR3 is made up of 17 amino acids. V dropped 2 bases and J dropped 3; count of bases not matched to a gene: 10. The CDR3 sequence is CASSQRGLAGTEETQYF. In nucleotides, the CDR3 is TGTGCCAGCAGCCAACGGGGGCTAGCGGGGACCGAAGAGACCCAGTACTTC.

The chain uses TRBV4-1 and TRBJ1-5; TRBD1 might be the D (6 bases). The V end lost 1 base, the J end lost 0 bases, and 7 bases lay between the germline ends. The germline gives CDR1 MGHRA, CDR2 YSYEKL. CDR3 length equals 15 residues. The CDR3 loop reads CASSQGTASNQPQHF. The CDR3 nucleotides read TGCGCCAGCAGCCAAGGGACAGCTAGCAATCAGCCCCAGCATTTT.

The chain carries TRBV19 and TRBJ2-3; D not resolved. Trimming shortened V by 6 bases and J by 6 bases, and 7 bases separated the two germline ends. CDR1 LNHDA and CDR2 SQIVND come from the germline V gene (reference sequence). CDR3 length equals 11 residues. The CDR3 bases are TGTGCCAGTAGCCGTCTCGATACGCAGTATTTT. Translation: CASSRLDTQYF. Together with reference TRBV19 and TRBJ2-3, the CDR3 gives the full variable domain: DGGITQSPKYLFRKEGQNVTLSCEQNLNHDAMYWYRQDPGQGLRLIYYSQIVNDFQKGDIAEGYSVSREKKESFPLTVTSAQKNPTAFYLCASSRLDTQYFGPGTRLTVL.

The genes are TRBV19 and TRBJ2-5, with D perhaps matching TRBD1 (6 bases). This CDR3 has 16 amino acids. CDR1 and CDR2 (germline): LNHDA, SQIVND (reference sequence). Trimming left V 4 bases short and J 1 base short, with 16 bases between. The CDR3 sequence is CASSRVQGSGQETQYF. The CDR3 nucleotides read TGTGCCAGTAGTAGGGTACAGGGAAGCGGCCAAGAGACCCAGTACTTC.

The gene calls are TRBV9 and TRBJ2-3; 12 nucleotides line up with TRBD2. This CDR3 spans 16 amino acids. After removal of 4 bases from V and 2 bases from J, the junction contained 5 bases not matched to a gene. The germline V gene encodes CDR1 SGDLS and CDR2 YYNGEE. The CDR3 DNA reads TGTGCCAGCAGCTTCCTAGCGGGGGGGAACACAGATACGCAGTATTTT. This gives the protein CASSFLAGGNTDTQYF.

V and J are TRBV9 and TRBJ1-6; 9 positions agree with TRBD1. Germline V gives CDR1 SGDLS, CDR2 YYNGEE. The V segment lost 4 bases and the J segment 7 bases; nucleotides outside the gene matches: 6. This CDR3 comprises 15 residues. Here the CDR3 DNA reads TGTGCCAGCAGCTCCCGGGACAGGGAAAATTCACCCCTCCACTTT. As protein: CASSSRDRENSPLHF.

The CDR3 protein is CASSLELFEQYF. The DNA of the CDR3 is TGTGCCAGCAGCTTGGAGCTCTTTGAGCAGTACTTC. The chain couples TRBV5-5 to TRBJ2-7, with D unclear. The V and J ends lost 0 bases and 7 bases respectively, with 8 bases between them. CDR3 length: 12 residues. Germline CDR1 reads SGHKS; CDR2 reads YYEKEE (reference sequence).

This clone was seen once. This chain connects TRBV10-3 to TRBJ1-1; 8 bases match TRBD1. This CDR3 is 14 amino acids long. CDR1 is ENHRY and CDR2 is SYGVKD in the germline V gene. V was clipped by 6 bases and J by 1 base; unmatched bases: 4. The CDR3 loop is CAIREGQENTEAFF. CDR3 DNA: TGTGCCATCAGGGAGGGACAGGAGAACACTGAAGCTTTCTTT.

This sequence joins TRBV5-6 and TRBJ2-7; unclear D gene. Germline loops: CDR1 SGHDT, CDR2 YYEEEE. The germline V and J ends were trimmed by 1 base and 5 bases, with 7 bases remaining between them. The CDR3 is 12 amino acids. DNA of the CDR3: TGTGCCAGCAGCTTGTCCCGGGACGAGCAGTACTTC. Amino acid sequence: CASSLSRDEQYF.

The chain joins TRBV9 to TRBJ1-2, with D possibly matching TRBD1 (6 bases). CDR3 size: 16 residues. Per the germline V gene, CDR1 is SGDLS and CDR2 is YYNGEE. Trimming shortened V by 0 bases and J by 2 bases, and 14 bases separated the two germline ends. As DNA, the CDR3 is TGTGCCAGCAGCGTAGCGGCCAGGGGAAAGAACTATGGCTACACCTTC. This codes for CASSVAARGKNYGYTF.

The chain links TRBV27 to TRBJ1-1, with 8 bases lining up with TRBD1. This CDR3 spans 13 amino acids. Per the germline V gene, CDR1 is MNHEY and CDR2 is SMNVEV (reference sequence). The V and J ends lost 6 bases and 5 bases, in that order; junction bases with no gene match: 5. CDR3 sequence (DNA): TGTGCCAGCAGCCAGGGGGCGAGTACTGAAGCTTTCTTT. It encodes CASSQGASTEAFF.